What follows are 27 T cell receptor beta chains derived from one specimen sequenced in a study of T cell changes during pregnancy in multiple sclerosis. The method was immunoSEQ multiplex PCR; TCRdb's version includes in-frame clones alone and lacks a portion of them. This sample has roughly 88,000 clones, with more than 85% found just once. The sequenced sample was peripheral blood, obtained in the first trimester of pregnancy. Receptors originate from a female donor with multiple sclerosis, enrolled in a pregnancy study.

J is TRBJ2-1 and V is TRBV5-1; 12 bases match TRBD1. Trimming at V came to 5 bases and at J to 9 bases, leaving 0 bases not matched to a gene. CDR1 SGHRS and CDR2 YFSETQ come from the germline V gene. The CDR3 spans 12 residues. The CDR3, as DNA: TGCGCCAGCAGGGGACAGGGGGCTGAGCAGTTCTTC. It encodes CASRGQGAEQFF.

V usage is TRBV10-2 and J usage is TRBJ1-1, with D possibly being TRBD1 (5 bases). Trimming pared 7 bases from V and 1 base from J, leaving 10 bases between. This CDR3 is 13 amino acids long. Germline CDR1 and CDR2: WSHSY and SAAADI. CDR3 bases: TGCGCCAGCATTGGGGGGGGGAACACTGAAGCTTTCTTT. It encodes CASIGGGNTEAFF.

This clone was found once. V gene TRBV10-3 combines with J gene TRBJ2-3; the D gene is possibly TRBD1 (6 bases). The ends were cut back, 0 bases at V and 2 bases at J, with 9 bases in the middle. CDR1 is ENHRY and CDR2 is SYGVKD in the germline V gene. The CDR3 contains 15 residues. CDR3 protein: CAISESRGYTDTQYF. The CDR3 region has the DNA TGTGCCATCAGTGAGTCGAGGGGGTACACAGATACGCAGTATTTT.

The V and J genes are TRBV19 and TRBJ1-1, with unresolved D. The germline CDR1 and CDR2 sequences are LNHDA and SQIVND (reference sequence). There are 13 residues in the CDR3. Trimming removed 3 bases from V and 5 bases from J, with 10 bases in between. DNA for the CDR3: TGTGCCAGTAGTATCCCCAGTATGACTGAAGCTTTCTTT. This codes for CASSIPSMTEAFF.

This chain joins TRBV5-5 and TRBJ1-4, with D perhaps matching TRBD1 (6 bases). Germline loops: CDR1 SGHKS, CDR2 YYEKEE (reference sequence). The CDR3 is 15 residues long. V was cut by 4 bases and J by 8 bases, with 18 bases left in between. The CDR3 bases are TGTGCCAGCAGCCCCCAGGGGCCGAGTAGAGAAAAACTGTTTTTT. Protein sequence: CASSPQGPSREKLFF.

This chain uses TRBV21-1 with TRBJ2-1; the table gives TRBD1 as D, unverified against the DNA. TRBV21-1 is described as a pseudogene. The CDR3 has 11 residues. The CDR3 nucleotides are TGTGCCAGCACCCAACCAGGGGGAAGGTTCTTC. Translation gives CASTQPGGRFF.

This rearrangement joins TRBV4-2 to TRBJ2-7, with 8 bases identical to TRBD2. Unmatched junction bases numbered 7, after V lost 0 bases and J lost 3 bases. CDR1 is LGHNA, CDR2 YNFKEQ, per germline. The CDR3 has 16 amino acids. Here the CDR3 DNA reads TGTGCCAGCAGCCAAGATCTGAATAGCGGGGTCTACGAGCAGTACTTC. This gives the protein CASSQDLNSGVYEQYF.

This chain links TRBV5-1 with TRBJ2-1; D uncertain. Germline V lookup: CDR1 SGHRS, CDR2 YFSETQ. V gave up 1 base and J gave up 0 bases, with 11 bases separating them. There are 16 residues in the CDR3. The CDR3 reads CASSLRQASSYNEQFF. As DNA, the CDR3 is TGCGCCAGCAGCTTGAGGCAGGCGAGCTCCTACAATGAGCAGTTCTTC.

The chain couples TRBV6-1 to TRBJ2-7; D is perhaps TRBD2 (7 bases). This CDR3 comprises 16 residues. Germline CDR1 is MNHNS and CDR2 is SASEGT. Trimming stripped 4 bases from V and 5 bases from J, with 21 bases between. The CDR3 DNA reads as TGTGCCAGCAGTGTCCTTTTCAGGGGAGGGCCCAACGAGCAGTACTTC. Residues: CASSVLFRGGPNEQYF.

The V call is TRBV4-3, the J call TRBJ2-3, with 9 positions matching TRBD1. The germline V gene encodes CDR1 LGHNA and CDR2 YSLEER. The length of the CDR3 is 15 residues. The J segment lost 4 bases and the V segment lost 3 bases, leaving 5 bases of the junction unmatched. CDR3 sequence: CASSQGTGRPDTQYF. CDR3 DNA: TGCGCCAGCAGCCAGGGGACAGGGCGTCCAGATACGCAGTATTTT.

This clone was counted once. The chain recombines TRBV4-1 with TRBJ2-7; D may be TRBD2 (7 bases). CDR1 MGHRA and CDR2 YSYEKL come from the germline V gene. The V gene lost 1 base and the J gene lost 2 bases, with 18 bases spanning the gap. The CDR3 extends over 17 amino acids. The CDR3 sequence is CASSQGGGLAATYEQYF. For the CDR3, the DNA is TGCGCCAGCAGCCAAGGGGGGGGGCTAGCGGCCACCTACGAGCAGTACTTC.

The rearrangement links TRBV4-1 to TRBJ1-3; D unclear. This CDR3 contains 16 residues. Trimming took off 4 bases at V and 0 bases at J, with 13 bases between the two ends. Per germline, CDR1 MGHRA and CDR2 YSYEKL. The CDR3: CASSLLEGASGNTIYF. As DNA, the CDR3 is TGCGCCAGCAGCCTCCTGGAGGGAGCCTCTGGAAACACCATATATTTT.

The chain combines TRBV15 with TRBJ2-5, with TRBD2 matching 8 bases. This CDR3 is built from 15 residues. With V trimmed by 2 bases and J by 5 bases, 7 bases remained unmatched. Germline V lookup: CDR1 LNHNV, CDR2 YYDKDF (reference sequence). This CDR3 reads CATSRTSGARETQYF. CDR3 DNA: TGTGCCACCAGCAGAACTAGCGGAGCTAGGGAGACCCAGTACTTC.

The CDR3 reads CASRTGQGYTF. CDR3 bases: TGTGCCAGCCGGACAGGACAGGGCTACACCTTC. This chain joins TRBV19 and TRBJ1-2; 7 bases are shared with TRBD1. The CDR3 length is 11 residues. In germline, CDR1 is LNHDA, CDR2 SQIVND (reference sequence). With 9 bases clipped from V and 8 bases from J, the junction kept 6 bases outside the gene matches.

The genes are TRBV5-1 and TRBJ2-7, with D possibly being TRBD1 (6 bases). This CDR3 contains 14 residues. Germline V CDR1 and CDR2: SGHRS, YFSETQ. V was clipped by 3 bases and J by 5 bases, with 15 bases between them. The CDR3 region has the DNA TGCGCCAGCAGCTCAACAGGGTTTCCTGACGAGCAGTACTTC. Translated, it gives CASSSTGFPDEQYF.

The chain carries TRBV29-1 and TRBJ2-1, with 11 bases aligning to TRBD2. This CDR3 spans 17 amino acids. CDR1 and CDR2 from the germline V gene are SQVTM and ANQGSEA. V was clipped by 3 bases and J by 0 bases; unmatched bases: 7. CDR3 nucleotide sequence: TGCAGCGTTGAGGGGGGTAGCGGGGGGGTCTCCTACAATGAGCAGTTCTTC. This codes for CSVEGGSGGVSYNEQFF.

The chain carries TRBV9 and TRBJ1-2, with 7 bases matching TRBD1. CDR3 length: 15 residues. With 1 base clipped from V and 3 bases from J, the junction kept 6 bases outside the gene matches. Germline V gene data show CDR1 as SGDLS and CDR2 as YYNGEE. The CDR3 loop reads CASSVQGVRDYGYTF. The CDR3 DNA reads TGTGCCAGCAGCGTACAGGGGGTGCGAGACTATGGCTACACCTTC.

For the CDR3, the DNA is TGTGCCAGTAGTCCACAATTACGGGGCACTGAAGCTTTCTTT. As protein: CASSPQLRGTEAFF. The chain joins TRBV19 to TRBJ1-1; no reliable D call. There are 14 residues in the CDR3. Per the germline V gene, CDR1 is LNHDA and CDR2 is SQIVND (reference sequence). V lost 5 bases to trimming and J lost 4 bases, with 14 bases between them.

This rearrangement joins TRBV2 to TRBJ2-7; D is ambiguous. There are 12 residues in the CDR3. V was shortened by 3 bases and J by 1 base, with 4 bases between the two germline ends. Per germline, CDR1 SNHLY and CDR2 FYNNEI. The CDR3 DNA sequence: TGTGCCAGCAGTGACGGTTCCTACGAGCAGTACTTC. Its protein product is CASSDGSYEQYF.

V gene TRBV4-3 combines with J gene TRBJ1-1; 7 bases map to TRBD1. The CDR3 extends over 15 amino acids. With V trimmed by 1 base and J by 4 bases, 6 bases remained unmatched. Germline V gene lookup returns CDR1 LGHNA and CDR2 YSLEER. Here the CDR3 DNA reads TGCGCCAGCAGCCAAGTTGCTACAGGGGCCACTGAAGCTTTCTTT. Translating it yields CASSQVATGATEAFF.

V and J are TRBV15 and TRBJ2-5, with 8 bases matching TRBD2. The CDR3 totals 16 residues. The V gene end was trimmed by 2 bases and the J gene end by 2 bases; junction bases not matched to a gene: 7. Germline-derived CDR1 and CDR2 are LNHNV and YYDKDF (reference sequence). The CDR3 nucleotides read TGTGCCACCAGCAGATTATCCGGGACTAGACAAGAGACCCAGTACTTC. This translates into CATSRLSGTRQETQYF.

There are a few counts of this clone. Here the CDR3 DNA reads TGTGCCAGCAGCTTAGGTAGCAGCGCGTACTATGGCTACACCTTC. Translation: CASSLGSSAYYGYTF. This rearrangement joins TRBV7-9 to TRBJ1-2; D not resolved. Trimming removed 1 base at V and 3 bases at J, with 12 bases between. Germline CDR1 reads SEHNR; CDR2 reads FQNEAQ (reference sequence). CDR3 length: 15 residues.

DNA for the CDR3: TGTGCCACCAGCGAAGGACTAGCGGCTACGAATGAGCAGTTCTTC. Amino acid sequence: CATSEGLAATNEQFF. This chain joins TRBV15 and TRBJ2-1; 10 bases agree with TRBD2. The CDR3 consists of 15 residues. Looked up from germline, CDR1 is LNHNV and CDR2 is YYDKDF (reference sequence). The V and J ends lost 5 bases and 7 bases, in that order; junction bases with no gene match: 8.

V gene TRBV19 combines with J gene TRBJ1-2, with 7 bases aligning to TRBD1. The CDR3 covers 16 residues. V was pared by 7 bases and J by 2 bases, with 13 bases of the junction left unmatched. Per the germline V gene, CDR1 is LNHDA and CDR2 is SQIVND (reference sequence). CDR3 loop: CASKGGQAQGNYGYTF. The CDR3, as DNA: TGTGCCAGTAAGGGCGGACAGGCCCAGGGGAACTATGGCTACACCTTC. The complete variable domain, with remaining parts taken from reference TRBV19 and TRBJ1-2, reads DGGITQSPKYLFRKEGQNVTLSCEQNLNHDAMYWYRQDPGQGLRLIYYSQIVNDFQKGDIAEGYSVSREKKESFPLTVTSAQKNPTAFYLCASKGGQAQGNYGYTFGSGTRLTVV.

This CDR3 is CASSEWTGGTNYGYTF. The CDR3, as DNA: TGTGCCAGCAGCGAATGGACAGGGGGCACAAACTATGGCTACACCTTC. The genes are TRBV5-4 and TRBJ1-2, with 11 bases identical to TRBD1. This CDR3 is 16 amino acids long. V was clipped by 4 bases and J by 2 bases; unmatched bases: 7. The germline V gene encodes CDR1 SGHNT and CDR2 YYREEE (reference sequence).

This sequence joins TRBV5-6 and TRBJ2-4, with D maybe TRBD1 (5 bases). Germline V lookup: CDR1 SGHDT, CDR2 YYEEEE. Trimming left V 0 bases short and J 9 bases short, with 7 bases between. The CDR3 length is 12 residues. CDR3 sequence reads: CASSLDRFIQYF. Here the CDR3 DNA reads TGTGCCAGCAGCTTGGACAGGTTCATTCAGTACTTC.

This chain connects TRBV30 to TRBJ2-7; TRBD1 matches at 10 bases. V trimming: 2 bases; J trimming: 5 bases; junction bases outside the gene matches: 6. CDR3 length equals 14 residues. Germline lookup yields CDR1 GTSNPN and CDR2 SVGIG (reference sequence). The CDR3 DNA reads as TGTGCCTGGAGTCCCGGACAGGGGGGCCACGAGCAGTACTTC. Translation: CAWSPGQGGHEQYF. Complete variable domain (other parts from reference TRBV30 and TRBJ2-7): SQTIHQWPATLVQPVGSPLSLECTVEGTSNPNLYWYRQAAGRGLQLLFYSVGIGQISSEVPQNLSASRPQDRQFILSSKKLLLSDSGFYLCAWSPGQGGHEQYFGPGTRLTVT.